This T cell receptor (beta chain) was observed in a study of T cell responses to AZD1222 COVID-19 vaccine. For this clone: The antigen is undetermined.

Overall study findings and caveats: CD4 TCRs associated with vaccination spanned spike, dominating at 160-218 and 743-854. The sample set comprised mostly white British donors with more females, and clonal diversity was possibly underestimated. The repertoires were collected only after the peak T cell response.

Method: immunoSEQ multiplex PCR; TCRdb's copy keeps in-frame clones and lacks some. The profile shows 150,000 or so clones, 75% to 95% of them singletons. With 0 bases removed from V and 12 bases from J, the gap between germline ends came to 11 bases. Germline CDR1 and CDR2: MNHEY and SVGAGI. The CDR3 has 12 amino acids. The V and J genes are TRBV6-5 and TRBJ1-1; the D is unclear. This TCR was sampled from an adult in good health. This specimen was peripheral blood, taken on day 0 of AZD1222 vaccination. CDR3 in DNA: TGTGCCAGCAGTTACTCGAGCGGTACAACTTTCTTT. It specifies CASSYSSGTTFF.